This is a list of T cell receptor beta chains from one sample in a study of response to subunit inactivated influenza vaccine. TCRdb called the RT-PCR reads again in MiXCR, with one record for every CDR3 protein. This table holds some 640,000 distinct CDR3 sequences, around 14% found once. Source: PBMCs from blood, taken 14 to 15 days before vaccination. These receptors came from a man aged 45 to 65 who received an inactivated influenza vaccine. Each CDR3 is given with its conserved first and last residue. Each record gives: CDR3 protein, V gene, J gene.

cdr3_aa: CASSPDRVFYNEQFF
v_call: TRBV7-9
j_call: TRBJ2-1

cdr3_aa: CSARDRWRNTEAFF
v_call: TRBV20-1
j_call: TRBJ1-1

cdr3_aa: CASSYYTGNDEQYF
v_call: TRBV12-3/TRBV12-4
j_call: TRBJ2-7

cdr3_aa: CASSYGTVTEAFF
v_call: TRBV6-5
j_call: TRBJ1-1

cdr3_aa: CASSPGLISSYEQYF
v_call: TRBV18
j_call: TRBJ2-7

cdr3_aa: CASSLQGRTSTNEKLFF
v_call: TRBV7-2
j_call: TRBJ1-4

cdr3_aa: CASSPSENTGELFF
v_call: TRBV7-9
j_call: TRBJ2-2

cdr3_aa: CASSLGVRGNEQFF
v_call: TRBV6-5
j_call: TRBJ2-1

cdr3_aa: CASSFLQAANEQFF
v_call: TRBV12-3/TRBV12-4
j_call: TRBJ2-1

cdr3_aa: CASSSMDRNTEAFF
v_call: TRBV6-5
j_call: TRBJ1-1

cdr3_aa: CASSNMGRQPQHF
v_call: TRBV6-5
j_call: TRBJ1-5

cdr3_aa: CASSQVPLAYEQYF
v_call: TRBV3-1
j_call: TRBJ2-7

cdr3_aa: CASSLGRWTLMHF
v_call: TRBV14
j_call: TRBJ1-5

cdr3_aa: CASSPTLINYEQYF
v_call: TRBV6-1
j_call: TRBJ2-7

cdr3_aa: CASSLARGGNSPLHF
v_call: TRBV27
j_call: TRBJ1-6

cdr3_aa: CASSNPGRGAFEQYF
v_call: TRBV2
j_call: TRBJ2-7

cdr3_aa: CASSRGDRGQFF
v_call: TRBV14
j_call: TRBJ2-1

cdr3_aa: CATSDPQGARIYEQFF
v_call: TRBV24-1
j_call: TRBJ2-1

cdr3_aa: CAISKNPEQPQHF
v_call: TRBV10-3
j_call: TRBJ1-5

cdr3_aa: CASGLAAYEQYF
v_call: TRBV6-1
j_call: TRBJ2-7

cdr3_aa: CSATGLQETQYF
v_call: TRBV20-1
j_call: TRBJ2-5

cdr3_aa: CASSLYPNYEQYF
v_call: TRBV5-1
j_call: TRBJ2-7

cdr3_aa: CASSHSLEALETQYF
v_call: TRBV3-1
j_call: TRBJ2-5

cdr3_aa: CASSSPRTSGRSNEQFF
v_call: TRBV27
j_call: TRBJ2-1

cdr3_aa: CASAPLGVQPQHF
v_call: TRBV6-2/TRBV6-3
j_call: TRBJ1-5

cdr3_aa: CASSQEWGDQGYGYTF
v_call: TRBV5-6
j_call: TRBJ1-2

cdr3_aa: CASSAGAVYEQYF
v_call: TRBV12-3/TRBV12-4
j_call: TRBJ2-7

cdr3_aa: CASSLLKRTSGMREETQYF
v_call: TRBV11-2
j_call: TRBJ2-5

cdr3_aa: CASRKGRTYEQYF
v_call: TRBV6-1
j_call: TRBJ2-7

cdr3_aa: CASSLGQGATTPYGYTF
v_call: TRBV5-1
j_call: TRBJ1-2

cdr3_aa: CASSVTWYQETQYF
v_call: TRBV6-1
j_call: TRBJ2-5

cdr3_aa: CASTDLGVSGHGYTF
v_call: TRBV5-1
j_call: TRBJ1-2

cdr3_aa: CASSTFYEQYF
v_call: TRBV12-3/TRBV12-4
j_call: TRBJ2-7

cdr3_aa: CASSFRVGLGHTNYTF
v_call: TRBV5-1
j_call: TRBJ1-2

cdr3_aa: CASSDSGSDTQYF
v_call: TRBV6-2/TRBV6-3
j_call: TRBJ2-3

cdr3_aa: CASRNGTGLNTQYF
v_call: TRBV7-8
j_call: TRBJ2-3

cdr3_aa: CAWSAPDIFQYF
v_call: TRBV30
j_call: TRBJ2-4

cdr3_aa: CASSYLLHRTSLNKISGELFF
v_call: TRBV6-2/TRBV6-3
j_call: TRBJ2-2

cdr3_aa: CASKVREGTGEYNEQFF
v_call: TRBV6-1
j_call: TRBJ2-1

cdr3_aa: CASSAHSGTYEQYF
v_call: TRBV6-1
j_call: TRBJ2-7

cdr3_aa: CASSQYEGPGANVLTF
v_call: TRBV3-1
j_call: TRBJ2-6

cdr3_aa: CASSFSVFGTGELFF
v_call: TRBV5-1
j_call: TRBJ2-2

cdr3_aa: CASSHRRDRAYEQYF
v_call: TRBV4-2
j_call: TRBJ2-7

cdr3_aa: CAISAGVTGGMDTQYF
v_call: TRBV10-3
j_call: TRBJ2-3

cdr3_aa: CASRSGSSDNSPLHF
v_call: TRBV5-1
j_call: TRBJ1-6

cdr3_aa: CASIKTSGYFYNEQFF
v_call: TRBV12-3/TRBV12-4
j_call: TRBJ2-1

cdr3_aa: CASSTTGTGWNEKLFF
v_call: TRBV19
j_call: TRBJ1-4

cdr3_aa: CASSPIRGSLLVEAFF
v_call: TRBV7-8
j_call: TRBJ1-1

cdr3_aa: CASSLDGGPGYEQYF
v_call: TRBV2
j_call: TRBJ2-7

cdr3_aa: CASSQLYLGLAESYNEQFF
v_call: TRBV3-1
j_call: TRBJ2-1

cdr3_aa: CASSPWTSGSNEQFF
v_call: TRBV3-1
j_call: TRBJ2-1

cdr3_aa: CASSLASGGATPYEQYF
v_call: TRBV11-2
j_call: TRBJ2-7

cdr3_aa: CATNNPGSTGANVLTF
v_call: TRBV15
j_call: TRBJ2-6

cdr3_aa: CASSPGQGEYEQYF
v_call: TRBV4-3
j_call: TRBJ2-7

cdr3_aa: CASSPGDGGYTF
v_call: TRBV12-3/TRBV12-4
j_call: TRBJ1-2

cdr3_aa: CASSATTLRGYTF
v_call: TRBV5-1
j_call: TRBJ1-2

cdr3_aa: CSVELKRDRGQETQYF
v_call: TRBV29-1
j_call: TRBJ2-5

cdr3_aa: CASSPGTSGDLYNEQFF
v_call: TRBV12-3/TRBV12-4
j_call: TRBJ2-1

cdr3_aa: CASSYVGRNQPQHF
v_call: TRBV6-2/TRBV6-3
j_call: TRBJ1-5

cdr3_aa: CASSKEGSGGPYNEQFF
v_call: TRBV21-1
j_call: TRBJ2-1